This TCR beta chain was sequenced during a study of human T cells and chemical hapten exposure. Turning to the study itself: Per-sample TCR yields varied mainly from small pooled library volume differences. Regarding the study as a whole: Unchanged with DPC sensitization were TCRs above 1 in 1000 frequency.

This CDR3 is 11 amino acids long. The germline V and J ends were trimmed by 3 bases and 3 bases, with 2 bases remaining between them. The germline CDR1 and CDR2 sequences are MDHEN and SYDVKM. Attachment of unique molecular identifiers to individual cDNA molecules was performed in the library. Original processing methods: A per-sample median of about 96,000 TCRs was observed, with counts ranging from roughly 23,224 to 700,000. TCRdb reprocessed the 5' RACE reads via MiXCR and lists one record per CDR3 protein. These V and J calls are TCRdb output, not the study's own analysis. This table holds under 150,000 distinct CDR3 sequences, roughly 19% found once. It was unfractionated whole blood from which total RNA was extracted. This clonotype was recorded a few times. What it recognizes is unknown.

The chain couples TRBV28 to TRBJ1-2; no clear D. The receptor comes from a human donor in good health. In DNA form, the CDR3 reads TGTGCCAGCAGTTTTTACTATGGCTACACCTTC. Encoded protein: CASSFYYGYTF.